These T cell receptor beta chains were read from a single sample in a study of prognosis after radiotherapy for stage I lung cancer. MiXCR, run by TCRdb on the multiplex PCR reads, gives a single entry per CDR3 protein. Among some 28,000 distinct CDR3 sequences listed, roughly 31% were seen once. The sample consisted of PBMCs, taken before or after stereotactic body radiation therapy (not recorded which). All receptors derive from a donor aged 50 or older with non-small cell lung cancer. Each CDR3 is given with its conserved first and last residue. A D gene is named only where the DNA matches it firmly. Expanded clones are given a class, and other clones once, few, many or no size at all.

v_call	clone_size	d_call	j_call	cdr3_nt	cdr3_aa
TRBV2	many	TRBD2	TRBJ2-1	TGTGCCAGCAGGACTAGCGGGAGGGATGAGCAGTTCTTC	CASRTSGRDEQFF
TRBV7-8	many	NA	TRBJ1-5	TGTGCCAGCAGCCCCACAGGGCCCTTCCAGAGAGGCAATCAGCCCCAGCATTTT	CASSPTGPFQRGNQPQHF
TRBV20-1	NA	TRBD1	TRBJ1-2	TGCAGTGCTAAGACAGGGTGGGGTTATGGCTACACCTTC	CSAKTGWGYGYTF
TRBV7-7	many	NA	TRBJ1-1	TGTGCTAGCAGCTGGACCGCGGGGACTGAAGCTTTCTTT	CASSWTAGTEAFF
TRBV19	many	TRBD1	TRBJ2-7	TGTGCCAGTAGTCTCACAGGGGATCTCTACGAGCAGTACTTC	CASSLTGDLYEQYF
TRBV27	many	NA	TRBJ2-4	TGTGCCAGCAGTTTATCACAGGAAAACATTCAGTACTTC	CASSLSQENIQYF
TRBV5-1	NA	NA	TRBJ1-4	TGCGCCAGCAGCGCTGGTGGGGCATCGGGTGAAAAACTGTTTTTT	CASSAGGASGEKLFF
TRBV2	many	TRBD1	TRBJ1-5	TGTGCCAGCAGTCGACAGGGGGTATCTCAGCCCCAGCATTTT	CASSRQGVSQPQHF
TRBV20-1	NA	TRBD2	TRBJ2-1	TGCAGTGCTAGAGATTTTCGGGAGGGCTACAATGAGCAGTTCTTC	CSARDFREGYNEQFF
TRBV27	many	NA	TRBJ1-1	TGTGCCAGCAGTGATCGACCTCGTACCCGGGAAAATGGAGCTTTCTTT	CASSDRPRTRENGAFF
TRBV29-1	NA	NA	TRBJ1-1	TGCAGCGTTGTAGGGGCAGGGATGAACACTGAAGCTTTCTTT	CSVVGAGMNTEAFF
TRBV15	NA	NA	TRBJ2-7	TGTGCCACCAGCAGGGGGGGGACAGGTTTCTACGAGCAGTACTTC	CATSRGGTGFYEQYF
TRBV6-1	many	TRBD2	TRBJ2-7	TGTGCCAGCAGGCCGGGACTAGCATACGAGCAGTACTTC	CASRPGLAYEQYF
TRBV28	many	NA	TRBJ1-4	TGTGCCAGCAGTCCAATTAGAGGTCGGGATGAAAAACTGTTTTTT	CASSPIRGRDEKLFF
TRBV29-1	NA	NA	TRBJ2-6	TGCAGCGCCTCACAACGGGACGGGATCTCTGGGGCCAACGTCCTGACTTTC	CSASQRDGISGANVLTF
TRBV12-3/TRBV12-4	NA	NA	TRBJ2-7	TGTGCCAGCAGTTTTGACAGATACTACGAGCAGTACTTC	CASSFDRYYEQYF
TRBV29-1	many	TRBD1	TRBJ2-1	TGCAGCCTAGGACAGGGATCCTACAATGAGCAGTTCTTC	CSLGQGSYNEQFF
TRBV2	many	NA	TRBJ1-2	TGTGCCAGCAGCGCGGACAGCTATGGCTACACCTTC	CASSADSYGYTF
TRBV29-1	many	NA	TRBJ2-7	TGCAGCGTTTACGGGGACCACGAGCAGTACTTC	CSVYGDHEQYF
TRBV11-2	many	NA	TRBJ1-3	TGTGCCAGCAGCTTAGCCAGGGTCGAAGATTGGGGAAACACCATATATTTT	CASSLARVEDWGNTIYF
TRBV11-2	many	NA	TRBJ2-7	TGTGCCAGCAGCTTCCAGGGTTCTAGCGCGTTCTACGAGCAGTACTTC	CASSFQGSSAFYEQYF
TRBV6-5	once	NA	TRBJ2-3	TGTGCCAGCAGTTACCGTGGCGGCGGGGCTTCCGATACGCAGTATTTT	CASSYRGGGASDTQYF
TRBV6-1	few	NA	TRBJ2-3	TGTGCCAGCAGTCCCGACGCCGAGGGACAGTATTTT	CASSPDAEGQYF
TRBV10-3	many	NA	TRBJ1-2	TGTGCCATCGAGGGGGGCGTCTTTGGCTACACCTTC	CAIEGGVFGYTF
TRBV28	many	NA	TRBJ1-6	TGTGCCAGCAGTTTTATAACGGAACTTAATTCACCCCTCCACTTT	CASSFITELNSPLHF
TRBV2	medium-sized	NA	TRBJ2-3	TGTGCCATCAAACCCGACAGGCTAGACACAGATACGCAGTATTTT	CAIKPDRLDTDTQYF
TRBV5-1	many	NA	TRBJ2-2	TGCGCCAGCAGCTCGACAGTAACCGGGGAGCTGTTTTTT	CASSSTVTGELFF
TRBV6-1	many	TRBD2	TRBJ2-4	TGTGCCAGCAGTGAAATACCTGTACTGCTAGCGGGGTTAGCCAAAAACATTCAGTACTTC	CASSEIPVLLAGLAKNIQYF
TRBV6-5	medium-sized	TRBD1	TRBJ1-6	TGTGCCAGCAGTTTATGGGCGGGACAGTTGAGTTCACCCCTCCACTTT	CASSLWAGQLSSPLHF
TRBV19	many	NA	TRBJ2-2	TGTGCCAGTAGTATAGTTGCGGGGCCGGTCGGGGAGCTGTTTTTT	CASSIVAGPVGELFF
TRBV6-1	many	TRBD1	TRBJ2-4	TGTGCCAGCAGGGGGGTGGGACAGGGGATTTGGGTGGCCAAAAACATTCAGTACTTC	CASRGVGQGIWVAKNIQYF
TRBV6-1	NA	NA	TRBJ2-7	TGTGCCAGTCGAGGGGGGGCCCACGAGCAGTACTTC	CASRGGAHEQYF
TRBV14	many	TRBD1	TRBJ1-6	TGTGCCAGCAGCCAGACAGGGGGCAGGAGGTCACCCCTCCACTTT	CASSQTGGRRSPLHF
TRBV9	many	TRBD2	TRBJ2-3	TGTGCCAGCAGCGAGCGACTAGCGGGATTAGCAGATACGCAGTATTTT	CASSERLAGLADTQYF
TRBV2	NA	NA	TRBJ2-1	TGTGCCAGCAGTGAAGGTCTCGGGACCGAGCAGCTCTTC	CASSEGLGTEQLF
TRBV14	many	TRBD1	TRBJ2-5	TGTGCCAGCAGCCAAGGGACAGGGGCGAGAGAGACCCAGTACTTC	CASSQGTGARETQYF
TRBV6-5	medium-sized	NA	TRBJ2-3	TGTGCCAGCAGTTACTATGGGACCACAGATACGCAGTATTTT	CASSYYGTTDTQYF
TRBV29-1	few	NA	TRBJ2-1	TGCAGCGTTGTTTGGGGGACGTTAAATGGGCAGTTCTTC	CSVVWGTLNGQFF
TRBV13	NA	TRBD1	TRBJ2-1	TGTGCCAGCAGCAGGACAGGGAGTGAGCAGTTCTTC	CASSRTGSEQFF
TRBV20-1	many	TRBD2	TRBJ2-1	TGCAGTGCCCCTCTTAGCGGGGGGGCGGGCAATGAGCAGTTCTTC	CSAPLSGGAGNEQFF
TRBV27	NA	NA	TRBJ2-5	TGTGCCAGCAGAAACAGCGGTGCCCCCTGGGAGACCCAGTACTTC	CASRNSGAPWETQYF
TRBV12-3/TRBV12-4	NA	NA	TRBJ2-1	TGTGCCGGCAGGCCGTCGAGCTGGATGTACAATGAGCAGTTCTTC	CAGRPSSWMYNEQFF
TRBV7-9	many	TRBD2	TRBJ2-3	TGTGCCAGCCGCACGACGAGCGGGGGGGCCTTAACGGCAGATACGCAGTATTTT	CASRTTSGGALTADTQYF
TRBV7-8	many	NA	TRBJ1-6	TGTGCCAGCAGCTCGCCCCCCGGCTGGACGAATTCACCCCTCCACTTT	CASSSPPGWTNSPLHF
TRBV6-2/TRBV6-3	NA	TRBD1	TRBJ1-2	TGTGCCAGCAGTAAAAAGACGGGACAGGATATTCGCTACACCTTC	CASSKKTGQDIRYTF
TRBV3-1	many	TRBD2	TRBJ2-7	TGTGCCAGCAGCGAGCGGGAGGGCGGCTACGAGCAGTACTTC	CASSEREGGYEQYF
TRBV6-1	NA	TRBD1	TRBJ2-6	TGTGCCAGCATCTTAAAAACGGGACAGGGATCTGGGGCCAACGTCCTGACTTTC	CASILKTGQGSGANVLTF
TRBV11-2	many	NA	TRBJ1-4	TGTGCCAGTTCCGGGCCGGGTAATGAAAAACTGTTTTTT	CASSGPGNEKLFF
TRBV18	many	TRBD2	TRBJ2-5	TGTGCCAGCTCACCGGGACTACAAGAGACCCAGTACTTC	CASSPGLQETQYF
TRBV7-9	many	NA	TRBJ1-6	TGTGCCAGCAGCTTAGTGCTGTATAATTCACCCCTCCACTTT	CASSLVLYNSPLHF
TRBV30	medium-sized	NA	TRBJ2-1	TGTGCCTGGACCCCGGGCGGGTACACCTACAATGAGCAGTTCTTC	CAWTPGGYTYNEQFF